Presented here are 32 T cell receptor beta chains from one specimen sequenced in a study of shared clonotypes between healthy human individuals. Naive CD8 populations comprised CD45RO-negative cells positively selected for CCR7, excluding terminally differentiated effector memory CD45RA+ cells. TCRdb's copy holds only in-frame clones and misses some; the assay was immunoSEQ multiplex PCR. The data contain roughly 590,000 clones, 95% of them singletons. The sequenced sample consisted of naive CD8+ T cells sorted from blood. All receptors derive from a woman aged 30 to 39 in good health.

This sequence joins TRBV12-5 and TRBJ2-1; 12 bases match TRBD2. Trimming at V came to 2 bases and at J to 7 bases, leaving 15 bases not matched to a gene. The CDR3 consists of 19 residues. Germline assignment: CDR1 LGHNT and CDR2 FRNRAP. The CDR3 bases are TGTGCTAGTGGTTTGCAATCTCCGGGACTAGCGGGCTTTAGGAATGAGCAGTTCTTC. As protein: CASGLQSPGLAGFRNEQFF.

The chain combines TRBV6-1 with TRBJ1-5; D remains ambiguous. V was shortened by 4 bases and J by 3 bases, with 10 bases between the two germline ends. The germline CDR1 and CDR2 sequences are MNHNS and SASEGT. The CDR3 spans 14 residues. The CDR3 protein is CASSVQTYNQPQHF. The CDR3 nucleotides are TGTGCCAGCAGTGTGCAGACCTACAATCAGCCCCAGCATTTT.

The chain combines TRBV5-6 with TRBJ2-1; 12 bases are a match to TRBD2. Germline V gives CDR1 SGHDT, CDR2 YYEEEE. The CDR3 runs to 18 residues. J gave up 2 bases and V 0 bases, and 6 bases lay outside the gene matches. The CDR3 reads CASSLGLAGGYAYNEQFF. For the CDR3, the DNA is TGTGCCAGCAGCTTGGGGCTAGCGGGAGGGTACGCCTACAATGAGCAGTTCTTC.

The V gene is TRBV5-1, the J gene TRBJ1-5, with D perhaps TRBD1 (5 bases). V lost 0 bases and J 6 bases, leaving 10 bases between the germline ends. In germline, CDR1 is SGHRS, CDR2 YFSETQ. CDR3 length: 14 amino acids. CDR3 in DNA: TGCGCCAGCAGCTTGGGCAGGGAGGGTCAGCCCCAGCATTTT. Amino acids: CASSLGREGQPQHF.

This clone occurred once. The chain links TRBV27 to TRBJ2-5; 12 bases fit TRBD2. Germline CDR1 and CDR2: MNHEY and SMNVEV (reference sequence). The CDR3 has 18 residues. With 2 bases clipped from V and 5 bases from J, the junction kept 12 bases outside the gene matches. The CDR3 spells CASSLQWTSGIVGETQYF. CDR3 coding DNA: TGTGCCAGCAGTTTACAGTGGACTAGCGGGATCGTCGGGGAGACCCAGTACTTC.

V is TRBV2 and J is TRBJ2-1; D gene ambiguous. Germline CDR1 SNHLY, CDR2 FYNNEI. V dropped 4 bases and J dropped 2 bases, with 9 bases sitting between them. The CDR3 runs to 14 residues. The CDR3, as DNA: TGTGCCAGCAGTGGGGCAGGTACCTACAATGAGCAGTTCTTC. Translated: CASSGAGTYNEQFF.

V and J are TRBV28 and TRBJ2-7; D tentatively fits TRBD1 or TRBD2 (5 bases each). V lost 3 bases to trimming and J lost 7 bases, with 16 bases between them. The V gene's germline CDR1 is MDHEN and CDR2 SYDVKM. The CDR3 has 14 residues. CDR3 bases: TGTGCCAGCAGTTTCCGGGGCTTCGAGGGGGAGCAGTACTTC. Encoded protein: CASSFRGFEGEQYF.

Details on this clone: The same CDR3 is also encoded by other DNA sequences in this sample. The CDR3 coding sequence is TGTGCCAGCAGCGTAGCGGGAGGTTCAGATACGCAGTATTTT. This gives the protein CASSVAGGSDTQYF. V and J are TRBV9 and TRBJ2-3, with TRBD2 matching 7 bases. The CDR3 is made up of 14 amino acids. The V gene end was trimmed by 0 bases and the J gene end by 4 bases; junction bases not matched to a gene: 2. Looked up from germline, CDR1 is SGDLS and CDR2 is YYNGEE.

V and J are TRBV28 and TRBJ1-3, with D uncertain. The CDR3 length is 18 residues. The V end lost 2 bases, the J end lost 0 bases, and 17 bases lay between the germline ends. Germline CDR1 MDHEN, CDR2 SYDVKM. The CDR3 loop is CASSLRWELSSSGNTIYF. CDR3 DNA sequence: TGTGCCAGCAGTTTACGGTGGGAGTTATCGAGCTCTGGAAACACCATATATTTT.

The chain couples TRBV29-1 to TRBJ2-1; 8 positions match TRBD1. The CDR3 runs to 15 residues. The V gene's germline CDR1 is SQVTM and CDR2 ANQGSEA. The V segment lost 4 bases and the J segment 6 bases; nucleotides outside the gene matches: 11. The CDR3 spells CSVGSQGGLGNEQFF. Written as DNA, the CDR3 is TGCAGCGTTGGATCACAGGGGGGTCTGGGCAATGAGCAGTTCTTC.

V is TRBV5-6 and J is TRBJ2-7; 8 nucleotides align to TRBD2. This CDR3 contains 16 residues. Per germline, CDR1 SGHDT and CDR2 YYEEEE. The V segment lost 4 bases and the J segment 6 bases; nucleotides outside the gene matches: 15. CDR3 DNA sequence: TGTGCCAGCAGCCGGGTTACTAGCGGATTGTGGGGCGAGCAGTACTTC. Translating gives CASSRVTSGLWGEQYF.

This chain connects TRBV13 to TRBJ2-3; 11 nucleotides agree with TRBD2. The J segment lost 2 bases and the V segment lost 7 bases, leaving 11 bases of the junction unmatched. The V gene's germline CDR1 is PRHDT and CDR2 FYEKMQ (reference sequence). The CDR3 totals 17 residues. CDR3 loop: CASILRTSGSDTDTQYF. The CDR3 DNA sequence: TGTGCCAGCATTCTAAGGACTAGCGGGTCCGACACAGATACGCAGTATTTT.

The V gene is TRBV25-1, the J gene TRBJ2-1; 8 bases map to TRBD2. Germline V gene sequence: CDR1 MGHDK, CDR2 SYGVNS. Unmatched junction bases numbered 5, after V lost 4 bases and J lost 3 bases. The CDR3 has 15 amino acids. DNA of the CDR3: TGTGCCAGCAGTGTAGGAGCGGGAGACTACAATGAGCAGTTCTTC. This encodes CASSVGAGDYNEQFF.

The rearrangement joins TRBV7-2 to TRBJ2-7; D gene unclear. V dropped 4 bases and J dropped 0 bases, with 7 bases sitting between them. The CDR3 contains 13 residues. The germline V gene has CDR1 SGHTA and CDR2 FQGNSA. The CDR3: CASSSLGSYEQYF. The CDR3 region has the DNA TGTGCCAGCAGCTCCCTTGGCTCCTACGAGCAGTACTTC.

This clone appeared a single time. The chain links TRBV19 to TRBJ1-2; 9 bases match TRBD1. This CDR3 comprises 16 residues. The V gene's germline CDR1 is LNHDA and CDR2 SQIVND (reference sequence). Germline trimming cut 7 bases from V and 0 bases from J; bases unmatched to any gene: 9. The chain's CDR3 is CASTAWGTGSNYGYTF. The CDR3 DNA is TGTGCCAGTACGGCCTGGGGGACAGGGTCTAACTATGGCTACACCTTC. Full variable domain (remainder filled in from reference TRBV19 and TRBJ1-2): DGGITQSPKYLFRKEGQNVTLSCEQNLNHDAMYWYRQDPGQGLRLIYYSQIVNDFQKGDIAEGYSVSREKKESFPLTVTSAQKNPTAFYLCASTAWGTGSNYGYTFGSGTRLTVV.

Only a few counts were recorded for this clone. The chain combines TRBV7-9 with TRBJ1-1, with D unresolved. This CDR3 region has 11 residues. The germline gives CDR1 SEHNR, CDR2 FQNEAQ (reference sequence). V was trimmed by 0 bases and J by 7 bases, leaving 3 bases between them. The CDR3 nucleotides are TGTGCCAGCAGCTTAGCCGTTGAAGCTTTCTTT. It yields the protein CASSLAVEAFF.

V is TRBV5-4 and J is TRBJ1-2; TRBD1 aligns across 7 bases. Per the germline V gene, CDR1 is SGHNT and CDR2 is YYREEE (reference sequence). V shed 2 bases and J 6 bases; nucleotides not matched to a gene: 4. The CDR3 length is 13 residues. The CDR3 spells CASSFQGVDGYTF. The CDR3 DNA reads TGTGCCAGCAGCTTTCAGGGGGTGGATGGCTACACCTTC.

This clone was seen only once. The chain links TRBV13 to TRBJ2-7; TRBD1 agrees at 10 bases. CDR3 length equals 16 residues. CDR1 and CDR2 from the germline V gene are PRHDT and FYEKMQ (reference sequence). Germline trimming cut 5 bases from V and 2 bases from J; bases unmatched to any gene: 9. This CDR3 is CASSPNPGQGTYEQYF. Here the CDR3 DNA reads TGTGCCAGCAGCCCCAACCCGGGACAGGGGACCTACGAGCAGTACTTC.

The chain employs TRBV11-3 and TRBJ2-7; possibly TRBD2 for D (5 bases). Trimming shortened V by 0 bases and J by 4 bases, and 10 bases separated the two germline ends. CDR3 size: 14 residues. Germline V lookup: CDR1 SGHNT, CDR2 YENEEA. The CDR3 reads CASSLDFPGYEQYF. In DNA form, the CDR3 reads TGTGCCAGCAGCTTAGACTTCCCGGGATACGAGCAGTACTTC.

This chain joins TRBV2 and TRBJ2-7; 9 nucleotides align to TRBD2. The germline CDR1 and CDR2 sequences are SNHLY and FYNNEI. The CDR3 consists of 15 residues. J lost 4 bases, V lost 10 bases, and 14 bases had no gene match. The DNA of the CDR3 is TGTGCCACCAGGGGGGGTAGCGGGAGTGTTTACGAGCAGTACTTC. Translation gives CATRGGSGSVYEQYF.

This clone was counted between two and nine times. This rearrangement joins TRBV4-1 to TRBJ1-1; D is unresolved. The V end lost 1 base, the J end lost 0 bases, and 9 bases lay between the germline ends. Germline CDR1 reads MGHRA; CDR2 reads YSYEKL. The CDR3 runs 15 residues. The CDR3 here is CASSQAPSMNTEAFF. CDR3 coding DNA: TGCGCCAGCAGCCAAGCGCCGAGCATGAACACTGAAGCTTTCTTT.

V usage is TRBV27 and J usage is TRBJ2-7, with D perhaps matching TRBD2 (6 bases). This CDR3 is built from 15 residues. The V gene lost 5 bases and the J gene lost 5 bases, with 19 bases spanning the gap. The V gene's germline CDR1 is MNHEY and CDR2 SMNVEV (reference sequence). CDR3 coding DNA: TGTGCCAGCAGTATCCGGGGGAACCTGGGCGACGAGCAGTACTTC. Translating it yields CASSIRGNLGDEQYF.

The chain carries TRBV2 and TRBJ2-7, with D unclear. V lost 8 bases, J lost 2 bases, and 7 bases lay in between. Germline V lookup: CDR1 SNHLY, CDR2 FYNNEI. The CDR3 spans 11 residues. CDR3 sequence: CASGGPYEQYF. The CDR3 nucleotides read TGTGCCAGCGGTGGACCCTACGAGCAGTACTTC.

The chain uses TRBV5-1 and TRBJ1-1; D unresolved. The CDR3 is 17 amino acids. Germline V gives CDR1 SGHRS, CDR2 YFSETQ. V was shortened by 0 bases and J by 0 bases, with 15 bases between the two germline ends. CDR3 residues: CASSLGLRGGMNTEAFF. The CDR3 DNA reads TGCGCCAGCAGCTTGGGGCTTCGGGGAGGGATGAACACTGAAGCTTTCTTT.

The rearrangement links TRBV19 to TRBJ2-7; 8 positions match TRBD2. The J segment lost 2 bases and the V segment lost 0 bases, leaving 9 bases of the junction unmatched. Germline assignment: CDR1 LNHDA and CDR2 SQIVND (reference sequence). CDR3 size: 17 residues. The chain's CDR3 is CASSIDGPGTRTYEQYF. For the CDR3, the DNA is TGTGCCAGTAGTATAGATGGCCCAGGGACTAGAACCTACGAGCAGTACTTC.

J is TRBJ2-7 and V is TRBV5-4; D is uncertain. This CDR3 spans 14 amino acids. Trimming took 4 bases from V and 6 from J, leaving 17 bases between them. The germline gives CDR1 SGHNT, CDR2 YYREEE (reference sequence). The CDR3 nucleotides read TGTGCCAGCAGCCCGTGGTCCAGATCGGGCGAGCAGTACTTC. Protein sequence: CASSPWSRSGEQYF.

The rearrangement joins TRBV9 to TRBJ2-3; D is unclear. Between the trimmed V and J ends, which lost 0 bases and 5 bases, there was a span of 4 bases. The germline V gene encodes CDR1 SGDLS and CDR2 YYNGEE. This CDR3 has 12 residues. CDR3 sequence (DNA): TGTGCCAGCAGCGTAGGCTTAGATACGCAGTATTTT. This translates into CASSVGLDTQYF.

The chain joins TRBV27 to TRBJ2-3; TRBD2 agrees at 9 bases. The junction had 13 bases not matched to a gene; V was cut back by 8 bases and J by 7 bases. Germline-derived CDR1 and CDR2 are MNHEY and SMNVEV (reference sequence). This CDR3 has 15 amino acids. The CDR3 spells CASGQLAGGRNTQYF. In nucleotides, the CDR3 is TGTGCCAGCGGACAACTAGCGGGCGGGCGAAATACGCAGTATTTT.

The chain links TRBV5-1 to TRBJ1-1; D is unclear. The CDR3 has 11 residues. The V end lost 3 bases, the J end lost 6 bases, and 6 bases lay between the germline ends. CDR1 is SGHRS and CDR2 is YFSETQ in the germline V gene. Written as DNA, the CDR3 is TGCGCCAGCAGCTCGGCAGCTGAAGCTTTCTTT. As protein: CASSSAAEAFF.

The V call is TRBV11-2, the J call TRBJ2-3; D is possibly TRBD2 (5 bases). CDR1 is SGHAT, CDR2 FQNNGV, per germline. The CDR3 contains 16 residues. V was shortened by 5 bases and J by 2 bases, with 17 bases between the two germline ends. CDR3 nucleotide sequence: TGTGCCAGCAGCGGACGATCTAGCTCTAACACAGATACGCAGTATTTT. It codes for CASSGRSSSNTDTQYF. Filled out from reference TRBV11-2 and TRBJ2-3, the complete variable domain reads EAGVAQSPRYKIIEKRQSVAFWCNPISGHATLYWYQQILGQGPKLLIQFQNNGVVDDSQLPKDRFSAERLKGVDSTLKIQPAKLEDSAVYLCASSGRSSSNTDTQYFGPGTRLTVL.

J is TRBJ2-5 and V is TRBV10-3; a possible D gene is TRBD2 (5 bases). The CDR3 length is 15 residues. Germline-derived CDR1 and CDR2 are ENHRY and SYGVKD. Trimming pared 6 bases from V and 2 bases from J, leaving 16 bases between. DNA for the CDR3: TGTGCCATCAGGACCGCGGGCGGCCAACAAGAGACCCAGTACTTC. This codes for CAIRTAGGQQETQYF.

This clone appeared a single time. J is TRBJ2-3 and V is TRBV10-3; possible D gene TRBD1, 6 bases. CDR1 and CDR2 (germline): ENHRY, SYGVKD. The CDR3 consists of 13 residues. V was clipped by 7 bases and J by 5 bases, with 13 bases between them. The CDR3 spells CAIKGGPLDTQYF. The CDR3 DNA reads TGTGCCATCAAAGGGGGTCCGTTAGATACGCAGTATTTT.